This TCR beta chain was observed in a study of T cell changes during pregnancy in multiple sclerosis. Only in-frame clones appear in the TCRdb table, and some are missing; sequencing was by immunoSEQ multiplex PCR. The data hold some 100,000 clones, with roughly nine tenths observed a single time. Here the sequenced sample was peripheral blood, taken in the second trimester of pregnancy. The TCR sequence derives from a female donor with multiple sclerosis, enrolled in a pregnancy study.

The CDR3 loop is CASNQRGHSYEQYF. Here the CDR3 DNA reads TGTGCCAGCAATCAGCGGGGCCACTCCTACGAGCAGTACTTC. The chain links TRBV2 to TRBJ2-7; TRBD2 aligns across 7 bases. The V gene end was trimmed by 7 bases and the J gene end by 0 bases; junction bases not matched to a gene: 6. CDR3 length: 14 residues. The germline CDR1 and CDR2 sequences are SNHLY and FYNNEI.